Below are 21 T cell receptor beta chains sequenced from a single sample in a study of siplizumab effects on memory and regulatory T cells. The method was immunoSEQ multiplex PCR; TCRdb's version includes in-frame clones alone and lacks a portion of them. This sample has about 91,000 clones, with roughly 96% found just once. Sequencing used naive CD4+ T cells sorted from blood. All receptors come from a human donor in good health.

This clone was counted a single time. V and J are TRBV7-2 and TRBJ2-2; no reliable D call. The CDR3 is made up of 13 amino acids. V lost 3 bases and J 2 bases, leaving 4 bases between the germline ends. The germline CDR1 and CDR2 sequences are SGHTA and FQGNSA. CDR3 protein: CASSFHNTGELFF. The CDR3 region has the DNA TGTGCCAGCAGCTTCCATAACACCGGGGAGCTGTTTTTT.

The CDR3 here is CARVRGRMLYEQYF. Here the CDR3 DNA reads TGTGCCAGAGTAAGAGGGCGAATGCTCTACGAGCAGTACTTC. This chain joins TRBV6-4 and TRBJ2-7, with a possible D match to TRBD2 (5 bases). Germline assignment: CDR1 MRHNA and CDR2 SNTAGT. The CDR3 is made up of 14 amino acids. Trimming shortened V by 9 bases and J by 3 bases, and 18 bases separated the two germline ends.

The rearrangement joins TRBV7-3 to TRBJ2-7; tentatively, D is TRBD2 (6 bases). Germline V CDR1 and CDR2: SGHTA, FQGTGA. The CDR3 is 17 residues long. The V and J ends lost 1 base and 0 bases respectively, with 16 bases between them. The CDR3 is CASSLNFRGRSSYEQYF. CDR3 in DNA: TGTGCCAGCAGCTTAAATTTCCGGGGGAGGAGCTCCTACGAGCAGTACTTC.

The chain combines TRBV7-9 with TRBJ2-1; TRBD2 is a possible D gene (5 bases). Germline V gene lookup returns CDR1 SEHNR and CDR2 FQNEAQ (reference sequence). There are 14 residues in the CDR3. V was trimmed by 4 bases and J by 9 bases, leaving 16 bases between them. The CDR3 DNA reads as TGTGCCAGCAGCTCCGCGGAGCAAGAGGGTGAGCAGTTCTTC. Its protein is CASSSAEQEGEQFF.

The chain uses TRBV19 and TRBJ1-6; possibly TRBD1 for D (5 bases). CDR1 LNHDA and CDR2 SQIVND come from the germline V gene (reference sequence). The germline V and J ends were trimmed by 5 bases and 6 bases, with 17 bases remaining between them. The CDR3 is made up of 16 amino acids. The CDR3 nucleotides read TGTGCCAGTAGTCGTCCCAGGGATAGGGCTAATTCACCCCTCCACTTT. Protein sequence: CASSRPRDRANSPLHF.

V gene TRBV25-1 combines with J gene TRBJ2-3; D is perhaps TRBD1 (6 bases). The germline CDR1 and CDR2 sequences are MGHDK and SYGVNS. V was trimmed by 3 bases and J by 0 bases, leaving 16 bases between them. The CDR3 has 17 amino acids. CDR3 sequence (DNA): TGTGCCAGCAGTGACGGTTGGGGGCCCCTTAGCACAGATACGCAGTATTTT. As protein: CASSDGWGPLSTDTQYF. Full variable domain (outside the CDR3, taken from reference TRBV25-1 and TRBJ2-3): EADIYQTPRYLVIGTGKKITLECSQTMGHDKMYWYQQDPGMELHLIHYSYGVNSTEKGDLSSESTVSRIRTEHFPLTLESARPSHTSQYLCASSDGWGPLSTDTQYFGPGTRLTVL.

DNA of the CDR3: TGTGCCATCAGAGCCCCCGGGGAAGTGTACGAGCAGTACTTC. This encodes CAIRAPGEVYEQYF. This chain links TRBV10-3 with TRBJ2-7, with a possible D match to TRBD2 (5 bases). The germline CDR1 and CDR2 sequences are ENHRY and SYGVKD. The CDR3 consists of 14 residues. The germline V and J ends were trimmed by 6 bases and 4 bases, with 16 bases remaining between them.

The rearrangement joins TRBV6-4 to TRBJ1-2; D perhaps matches TRBD1 (5 bases). V was clipped by 0 bases and J by 4 bases, with 15 bases between them. Looked up from germline, CDR1 is MRHNA and CDR2 is SNTAGT. This CDR3 comprises 16 residues. DNA for the CDR3: TGTGCCAGCAGTGACTCGTCAGGGCGGGGTGGCTATGGCTACACCTTC. Protein: CASSDSSGRGGYGYTF.

Concerning this clone itself: One end of the junction does not line up with germline, which may come from a read error. The V and J genes are TRBV4-1 and TRBJ1-5; possibly TRBD1 for D (5 bases). The CDR3 runs 16 residues. Germline V lookup: CDR1 MGHRA, CDR2 YSYEKL. This CDR3 is CASRQEGQSSNQPQHF. In nucleotides, the CDR3 is TGCGCCAGCAGACAAGAGGGGCAGAGTAGCAATCAGCCCCAGCATTTT.

The V gene is TRBV28, the J gene TRBJ1-2; D is unclear. The CDR3 consists of 13 residues. CDR1 and CDR2 (germline): MDHEN, SYDVKM. V lost 3 bases, J lost 3 bases, and 8 bases lay in between. The CDR3 spells CASSFLSYYGYTF. CDR3 sequence (DNA): TGTGCCAGCAGTTTCCTCAGTTACTATGGCTACACCTTC.

This chain joins TRBV5-1 and TRBJ1-3; 11 nucleotides match TRBD1. Germline V gives CDR1 SGHRS, CDR2 YFSETQ. The J segment lost 3 bases and the V segment lost 4 bases, leaving 6 bases of the junction unmatched. The CDR3 covers 16 residues. CDR3 in DNA: TGCGCCAGCAGCGAAAGGACAGGGGGCTTTGGAAACACCATATATTTT. Translation gives CASSERTGGFGNTIYF.

This clone was observed a single time. CDR3 in DNA: TGTGCCAGCAGCCTTCAAGCGGGGGGGACCACAGATACGCAGTATTTT. Translating it yields CASSLQAGGTTDTQYF. The rearrangement joins TRBV7-3 to TRBJ2-3; 10 nucleotides agree with TRBD2. This CDR3 spans 16 amino acids. In germline, CDR1 is SGHTA, CDR2 FQGTGA. Trimming took 5 bases from V and 2 from J; bases not matched to a gene: 7.

The genes are TRBV27 and TRBJ1-2, with D unresolved. Looked up from germline, CDR1 is MNHEY and CDR2 is SMNVEV (reference sequence). Trimming removed 7 bases at V and 4 bases at J, with 13 bases between. The CDR3 runs to 13 residues. The CDR3 DNA reads TGTGCCAGCAAATTTCCCGGCGGCTATGGCTACACCTTC. It specifies CASKFPGGYGYTF.

This rearrangement joins TRBV9 to TRBJ2-3; TRBD2 aligns across 9 bases. The CDR3 consists of 16 residues. V trimming: 4 bases; J trimming: 2 bases; junction bases outside the gene matches: 8. The germline V gene encodes CDR1 SGDLS and CDR2 YYNGEE. The CDR3 region is CASSNRGGDLTDTQYF. The DNA of the CDR3 is TGTGCCAGCAGCAACCGCGGGGGGGACCTCACAGATACGCAGTATTTT.

The V gene is TRBV28, the J gene TRBJ2-3; D call uncertain. Germline V lookup: CDR1 MDHEN, CDR2 SYDVKM. V was trimmed by 11 bases and J by 3 bases, leaving 18 bases between them. The CDR3 length is 14 residues. CDR3 bases: TGTGCCCACCACTCCCTCCTAGGAACAGATACGCAGTATTTT. Its protein product is CAHHSLLGTDTQYF.

This clone has a single count. The V gene is TRBV7-9, the J gene TRBJ1-1, with D maybe TRBD1 (5 bases). V was trimmed by 4 bases and J by 0 bases, leaving 15 bases between them. This CDR3 contains 16 residues. Germline V lookup: CDR1 SEHNR, CDR2 FQNEAQ (reference sequence). CDR3: CASSSLRTGLNTEAFF. The CDR3 DNA reads as TGTGCCAGCAGCTCCCTTCGCACAGGTTTGAACACTGAAGCTTTCTTT.

This chain joins TRBV19 and TRBJ2-3; TRBD2 matches at 8 bases. CDR1 and CDR2 from the germline V gene are LNHDA and SQIVND (reference sequence). This CDR3 is built from 16 residues. With 6 bases clipped from V and 1 base from J, the junction kept 9 bases outside the gene matches. In DNA form, the CDR3 reads TGTGCCAGTAGGCTGGCCGGGCGGGGGGGCACAGATACGCAGTATTTT. Protein sequence: CASRLAGRGGTDTQYF.

The gene calls are TRBV6-1 and TRBJ1-5; possibly TRBD1 for D (5 bases). V dropped 10 bases and J dropped 4 bases, with 14 bases sitting between them. CDR1 is MNHNS and CDR2 is SASEGT in the germline V gene. The CDR3 spans 13 residues. CDR3 sequence reads: CANAVGVNQPQHF. The CDR3, as DNA: TGTGCCAACGCGGTGGGGGTTAATCAGCCCCAGCATTTT.

V is TRBV9 and J is TRBJ2-3; D assignment may be TRBD1 or TRBD2 (5 bases each). Trimming took 4 bases from V and 9 from J, leaving 15 bases between them. In germline, CDR1 is SGDLS, CDR2 YYNGEE. The CDR3 has 13 amino acids. CDR3 in DNA: TGTGCCAGCAGCCTCGGGACCCCAGGCACGCAGTATTTT. This encodes CASSLGTPGTQYF. Using reference TRBV9 and TRBJ2-3 for the parts outside the CDR3, the full variable domain is DSGVTQTPKHLITATGQRVTLRCSPRSGDLSVYWYQQSLDQGLQFLIQYYNGEERAKGNILERFSAQQFPDLHSELNLSSLELGDSALYFCASSLGTPGTQYFGPGTRLTVL.

The chain uses TRBV7-2 and TRBJ1-1; possible D gene TRBD1, 5 bases. This CDR3 is 17 amino acids long. Trimming removed 4 bases from V and 5 bases from J, with 23 bases in between. The germline gives CDR1 SGHTA, CDR2 FQGNSA. CDR3 sequence reads: CASSSVTNPQGRTEAFF. CDR3 DNA sequence: TGTGCCAGCAGCTCAGTAACGAACCCTCAGGGTCGGACTGAAGCTTTCTTT.

The V call is TRBV11-3, the J call TRBJ2-3; D may be TRBD1 (6 bases). Germline CDR1 and CDR2: SGHNT and YENEEA. Trimming shortened V by 3 bases and J by 2 bases, and 12 bases separated the two germline ends. The CDR3 has 15 residues. The CDR3 DNA reads as TGTGCCAGCAGCTTCGAGGGGGTCACCACAGATACGCAGTATTTT. Translated, it gives CASSFEGVTTDTQYF.